The rows below give T cell receptor beta chains drawn from one sample of a study of T cell responses to AZD1222 COVID-19 vaccine. Repertoires were generated with immunoSEQ multiplex PCR, while TCRdb's copy carries only in-frame clones and drops some. This sample yields around 140,000 clones, of which 90% to 95% are seen a single time; over 7.5% belongs to the top ten. This material consisted of peripheral blood, taken on day 0 of AZD1222 vaccination. The receptors derive from an adult in good health. Each CDR3 is given with its conserved first and last residue. D genes are given only for firm matches. Some rows have no size entry. The others give once, few or many, or a class for an expanded clone.

d_call	j_call	clone_size	v_call	cdr3_length	cdr3_aa	cdr3_nt
-	TRBJ1-6	once	TRBV19	13	CASSPSIESPLHF	TGTGCCAGTAGTCCTAGTATTGAGTCACCCCTCCACTTT
-	TRBJ1-1	-	TRBV3-1/TRBV3-2	17	CASSHRPGHMAATEAFF	TGTGCCAGCAGCCACAGACCGGGACACATGGCGGCCACTGAAGCTTTCTTT
-	TRBJ1-1	once	TRBV4-2	11	CASSQGDGAFF	TGTGCCAGCAGCCAAGGCGACGGGGCTTTCTTT
-	TRBJ1-4	-	TRBV19	12	CASSIDLGPLVF	TGTGCCAGTAGTATAGATCTCGGACCACTGGTTTTT
-	TRBJ1-5	-	TRBV6-1	13	CAGSEGRNQPQHF	TGTGCCGGGAGTGAGGGTAGAAATCAGCCCCAGCATTTT
-	TRBJ1-4	-	TRBV19	14	CASSIGGYNEKLFF	TGTGCCAGTAGTATAGGCGGATATAATGAAAAACTGTTTTTT
-	TRBJ1-4	-	TRBV10-1	16	CASSEQGMATNEKLFF	TGCGCCAGCAGTGAGCAGGGCATGGCAACTAATGAAAAACTGTTTTTT
-	TRBJ1-3	-	TRBV7-9	14	CASSLRRAGNTIYF	TGTGCCAGCAGCTTACGCAGGGCTGGAAACACCATATATTTT
-	TRBJ2-7	-	TRBV6-1	16	CASSDITGTASYEQYF	TGTGCCAGCAGTGACATCACCGGGACGGCCTCCTACGAGCAGTACTTC
TRBD2	TRBJ2-3	-	TRBV7-2	16	CASSPRTSGGGNTQYF	TGTGCCAGCAGCCCCCGGACTAGCGGGGGCGGGAATACGCAGTATTTT
-	TRBJ1-3	-	TRBV19	15	CASTLFGVDGNTIYF	TGTGCCAGTACGCTATTCGGGGTCGACGGAAACACCATATATTTT
-	TRBJ2-7	-	TRBV28	14	CASSLGGRGYEQYF	TGTGCCAGCAGTTTAGGGGGCCGGGGCTACGAGCAGTACTTC
TRBD1	TRBJ1-5	-	TRBV2	14	CASSNTGEYQPQHF	TGTGCCAGCAGTAATACAGGGGAATATCAGCCCCAGCATTTT
-	TRBJ1-1	-	TRBV20-1	8	CRGTEAFF	TGCAGGGGCACTGAAGCTTTCTTT
TRBD2	TRBJ2-1	many	TRBV19	15	CASSLTSGDYNEQFF	TGTGCCAGTAGTCTAACTAGCGGGGACTACAATGAGCAGTTCTTC
-	TRBJ1-2	-	TRBV11-3	16	CASSRILQELPYGYTF	TGTGCCAGCAGCCGAATATTACAGGAGTTACCCTATGGCTACACCTTC
-	TRBJ1-2	-	TRBV12-3/TRBV12-4	13	CASSQGGGYGYTF	TGTGCCAGCAGTCAAGGGGGAGGTTATGGCTACACCTTC
TRBD2	TRBJ2-1	-	TRBV27	16	CASSLGTSGNYNEQFF	TGTGCCAGCAGTTTAGGGACTAGCGGTAACTACAATGAGCAGTTCTTC
-	TRBJ2-7	-	TRBV5-1	15	CASSLRGGHSYEQYF	TGCGCCAGCAGCTTGAGAGGCGGACACTCCTACGAGCAGTACTTC
TRBD2	TRBJ2-7	-	TRBV19	19	CASSVRSLAGGSSSYEQYF	TGTGCCAGTAGTGTGCGCTCTTTAGCGGGGGGCTCGAGCTCCTACGAGCAGTACTTC
TRBD2	TRBJ2-1	-	TRBV13	17	CASSYSPGLGDADEQFF	TGTGCCAGCAGTTATAGCCCTGGACTAGGCGACGCCGATGAGCAGTTCTTC
-	TRBJ2-3	-	TRBV27	16	CASSPTTFLVTDTQYF	TGTGCCAGCAGTCCGACTACCTTTCTAGTAACAGATACGCAGTATTTT